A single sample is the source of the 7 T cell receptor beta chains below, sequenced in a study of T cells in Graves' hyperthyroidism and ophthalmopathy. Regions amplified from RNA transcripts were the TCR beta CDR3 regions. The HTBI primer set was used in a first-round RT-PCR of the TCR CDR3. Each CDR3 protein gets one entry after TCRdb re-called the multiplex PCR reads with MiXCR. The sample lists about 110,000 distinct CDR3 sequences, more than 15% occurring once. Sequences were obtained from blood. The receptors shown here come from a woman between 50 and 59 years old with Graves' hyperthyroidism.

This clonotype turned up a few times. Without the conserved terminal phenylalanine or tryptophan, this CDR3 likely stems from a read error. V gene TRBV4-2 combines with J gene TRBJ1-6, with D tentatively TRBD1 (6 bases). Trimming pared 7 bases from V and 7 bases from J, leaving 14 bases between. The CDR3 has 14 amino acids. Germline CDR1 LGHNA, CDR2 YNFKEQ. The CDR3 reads CASKGVWMNSPLHY. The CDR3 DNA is TGTGCCAGCAAGGGGGTTTGGATGAATTCACCCCTCCACTAT.

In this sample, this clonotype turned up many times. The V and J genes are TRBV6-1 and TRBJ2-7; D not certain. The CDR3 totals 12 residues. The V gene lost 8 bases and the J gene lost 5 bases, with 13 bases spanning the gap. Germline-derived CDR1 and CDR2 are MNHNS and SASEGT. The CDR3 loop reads CASRNGVNEQYF. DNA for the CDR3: TGTGCCAGCCGGAACGGCGTAAACGAGCAGTACTTC.

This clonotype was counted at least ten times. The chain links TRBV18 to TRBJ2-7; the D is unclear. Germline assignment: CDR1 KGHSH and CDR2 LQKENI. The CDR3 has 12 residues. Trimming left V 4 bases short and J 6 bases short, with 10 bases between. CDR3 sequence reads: CASSLTDGEQYV. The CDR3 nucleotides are TGTGCCAGCTCACTAACGGATGGCGAGCAGTACGTC.

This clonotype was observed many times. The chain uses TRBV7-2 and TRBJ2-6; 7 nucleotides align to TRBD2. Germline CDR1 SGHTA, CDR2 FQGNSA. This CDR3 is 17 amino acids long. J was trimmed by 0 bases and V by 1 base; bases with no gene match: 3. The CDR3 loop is CASSLGGGSSGANVLTF. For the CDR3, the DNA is TGTGCCAGCAGCTTAGGGGGCGGGAGCTCTGGGGCCAACGTCCTGACTTTC.

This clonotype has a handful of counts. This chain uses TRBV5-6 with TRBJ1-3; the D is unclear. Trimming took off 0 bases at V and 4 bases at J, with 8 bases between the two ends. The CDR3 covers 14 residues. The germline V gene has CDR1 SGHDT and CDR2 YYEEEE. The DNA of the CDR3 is TGTGCCAGCAGCTTGGAGGCACGAGGAAACACCATATATTTT. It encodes CASSLEARGNTIYF.

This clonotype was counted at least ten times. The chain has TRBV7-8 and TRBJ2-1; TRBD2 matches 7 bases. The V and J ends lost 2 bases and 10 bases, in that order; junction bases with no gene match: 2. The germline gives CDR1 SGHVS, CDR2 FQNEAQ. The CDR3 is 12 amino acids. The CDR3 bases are TGTGCCAGCAGCTTACCGGGACTAGAGCAGTTCTTC. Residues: CASSLPGLEQFF.

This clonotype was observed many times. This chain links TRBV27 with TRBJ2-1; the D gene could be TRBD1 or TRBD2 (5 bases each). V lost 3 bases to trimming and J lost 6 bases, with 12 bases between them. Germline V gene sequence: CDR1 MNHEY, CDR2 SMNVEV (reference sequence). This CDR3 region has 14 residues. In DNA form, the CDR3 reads TGTGCCAGCAGTTTCCGGGACCGCCTCAATGAGCAGTTCTTC. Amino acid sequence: CASSFRDRLNEQFF.